This T cell receptor beta chain was found in a study of blood T cell repertoires in COVID-19. About the study: Sites in the United States, Italy and Spain provided acute and convalescent COVID-19 samples. From T cells, B-cell-depleted T cells, or PBMCs came the material, which was cDNA or gDNA.

Original processing notes: Amplification of reference gene primers was used by the study to estimate nucleated cell counts. Sequencing was performed with immunoSEQ multiplex PCR; in TCRdb, only in-frame clones are kept and a portion is missing. The V and J calls and the clone size are those of that table, but D and trimming were determined from the DNA. The repertoire has hundreds of thousands of clones, approximately 90% of them found once; the top ten carry 5.5% to 7%. Germline CDR1 is LNHDA and CDR2 is SQIVND (reference sequence). The CDR3 has 16 residues. V gave up 3 bases and J gave up 0 bases, with 14 bases separating them.

The chain employs TRBV19 and TRBJ1-1; no firm D call. Sequenced: peripheral blood. The source is a woman aged 30 to 39 who had recovered from COVID-19. The CDR3 nucleotides are TGTGCCAGTAGTATTGGGTCGGGAGGAGTGAACACTGAAGCTTTCTTT. This translates into CASSIGSGGVNTEAFF.